The clone carrying this T cell receptor (beta chain) is categorized as medium-sized (0.01 to 0.1%). Its antigen is not identified. The sample belongs to a study of metastatic and nonmetastatic thyroid tumors. About the research overall: Where malignant and benign thyroid patients were concerned, repertoires were compared across blood and tumor or nodule tissue. Findings of the study overall: Versus benign nodules, malignant thyroid tumors reportedly had significantly higher TCR beta diversity, in blood and tumor.

The germline V gene has CDR1 KGHSH and CDR2 LQKENI. The V end was cut by 2 bases, the J end by 4 bases, with 12 bases between. There are 14 residues in the CDR3. Thyroid surgery was preceded by no treatment in any patient. Study processing details: Building a distant-metastasis classifier for papillary thyroid cancer drew on CDR3 differences across clinicopathological groups. Using MiXCR, TCRdb reanalyzed the PCR reads. TCRdb assigned the V and J calls; the authors' analysis was not used. This sample has 21,000 or so clones, with about a sixth found just once. The chain carries TRBV18 and TRBJ2-7; D is perhaps TRBD2 (6 bases). The sequence was obtained from a male donor with papillary thyroid cancer or a benign thyroid nodule (not recorded which). Some clones in this sample may be carry-over from other donors' samples. Sequencing input: blood. DNA for the CDR3: TGTGCCAGCTCACCATCGACGGGGGATTACGAGCAGTACTTC. It is translated as CASSPSTGDYEQYF.